These T cell receptor beta chains were read from a single sample in a study of shared clonotypes between healthy human individuals. Assay: immunoSEQ multiplex PCR; the TCRdb copy retains only in-frame clones and omits some. The table has 560,000 or so clones, about 96% seen once. Input material: naive CD8+ T cells sorted from blood. These receptors were taken from a woman aged 25 to 39 in good health. Both conserved end residues are part of each CDR3. The D gene is left open where the match is weak. A row's size may be missing; if present it is once, few, many or a size class.

v_call	j_call	clone_size	d_call	cdr3_nt	cdr3_aa
TRBV4-1	TRBJ2-7	once	TRBD2	TGCGCCAGCAGCCAAGATGCGAGCGGGAGGGCCACCGAGCAGTACTTC	CASSQDASGRATEQYF
TRBV5-8	TRBJ1-5	NA	NA	TGTGCCAGCAGCTTGGGCAGGGGCTCGGGTCAGCCCCAGCATTTT	CASSLGRGSGQPQHF
TRBV13	TRBJ2-3	NA	NA	TGTGCCAGCAGCTCCGGACGTCGCACAGATACGCAGTATTTT	CASSSGRRTDTQYF
TRBV29-1	TRBJ1-2	NA	NA	TGCAGCGTTGAGCCGGGACACGACTATGGCTACACCTTC	CSVEPGHDYGYTF
TRBV19	TRBJ1-5	NA	NA	TGTGCCAGTAGTATAAGAGATGGGTTTCAGCCCCAGCATTTT	CASSIRDGFQPQHF
TRBV15	TRBJ1-1	NA	NA	TGTGCCACCAGCAGAGTCTACAATACTGAAGCTTTCTTT	CATSRVYNTEAFF
TRBV4-2	TRBJ2-7	NA	NA	TGTGCCAGCAGCCAAACCGGCTACGAGCAGTACTTC	CASSQTGYEQYF
TRBV19	TRBJ2-1	NA	NA	TGTGCCAGTAGTTCCCGAACCAACAATGAGCAGTTCTTC	CASSSRTNNEQFF
TRBV5-1	TRBJ2-7	NA	NA	TGCGCCAGCAGCGAAGCTAGGCCTTCCTACGAGCAGTACTTC	CASSEARPSYEQYF
TRBV29-1	TRBJ2-3	NA	TRBD2	TGCAGCGCCATAATAGTCGGGCTAGCGGGAGAAGTTTCCACAGATACGCAGTATTTT	CSAIIVGLAGEVSTDTQYF
TRBV19	TRBJ2-5	NA	TRBD2	TGTGCCAGTAACTTTGGACTAGCACAAGAGACCCAGTACTTC	CASNFGLAQETQYF
TRBV7-8	TRBJ1-5	NA	NA	TGTGCCAGCAGCTTAATGCGACAGCAGGAGTATCAGCCCCAGCATTTT	CASSLMRQQEYQPQHF
TRBV28	TRBJ2-7	NA	TRBD2	TGTGCCAGCAGTTATAGCGCCAGCGGGGTATGGGAGCAGTACTTC	CASSYSASGVWEQYF
TRBV18	TRBJ2-1	NA	NA	TGTGCCAGCTCACCACAGTCTGGGGATGAGCAGTTCTTC	CASSPQSGDEQFF
TRBV5-6	TRBJ1-2	NA	TRBD1	TGTGCCAGCGGGCCAAGACAGGGCGTTGGCTACACCTTC	CASGPRQGVGYTF
TRBV2	TRBJ2-3	NA	NA	TGTGCCAGCACCGAGCTAGCCGTGGACCCAGATACGCAGTATTTT	CASTELAVDPDTQYF
TRBV7-2	TRBJ2-1	NA	NA	TGTGCCAGCAGCTTACGGAGCAATGAGCAGTTCTTC	CASSLRSNEQFF
TRBV7-6	TRBJ2-1	NA	NA	TGTGCCAGCAGCCCGACCTCGGCTGAGCAGTTCTTC	CASSPTSAEQFF
TRBV11-3	TRBJ2-1	once	NA	TGTGCCAGCTCCCGGGATAATGAGCAGTTCTTC	CASSRDNEQFF
TRBV7-9	TRBJ2-1	NA	NA	TGTGCCAGCAGCTCATCCGGGACAAGGTCCTACAATGAGCAGTTCTTC	CASSSSGTRSYNEQFF
TRBV11-3	TRBJ2-1	NA	NA	TGTGCCAGCAGCCCAACCCCGGGCTACAATGAGCAGTTCTTC	CASSPTPGYNEQFF
TRBV2	TRBJ2-7	NA	NA	TGTGCCAGCAGTTCTCACAGGACAAACTCCTACGAGCAGTACTTC	CASSSHRTNSYEQYF
TRBV6-5	TRBJ2-1	NA	TRBD2	TGTGCCAGCAGCCCACTAGCGGGAGTGCTCAATGAGCAGTTCTTC	CASSPLAGVLNEQFF
TRBV11-2	TRBJ2-1	NA	TRBD2	TGTGCCAGCAGCTTAAGCGGGACCTACAATGAGCAGTTCTTC	CASSLSGTYNEQFF
TRBV13	TRBJ2-7	NA	NA	TGTGCCAGCAGCTCGGACAGCACCTACGAGCAGTACTTC	CASSSDSTYEQYF
TRBV5-6	TRBJ2-7	NA	TRBD1	TGTGCCAGCAGCTTGCTGCCAGGGGGCACCTACGAGCAGTACTTC	CASSLLPGGTYEQYF
TRBV7-2	TRBJ2-7	NA	NA	TGTGCCAGCAGCTTACGTGACAGCCTGAGCTCCTACGAGCAGTACTTC	CASSLRDSLSSYEQYF
TRBV5-6	TRBJ2-7	NA	TRBD2	TGTGCCAGCAGCTTGGGACTAGCGGGACCCTCCTACGAGCAGTACTTC	CASSLGLAGPSYEQYF
TRBV7-9	TRBJ2-1	NA	NA	TGTGCCAGCAGCCCGAGGGACCGCGCCAAGCAGTTCTTC	CASSPRDRAKQFF
TRBV6-5	TRBJ2-3	NA	NA	TGTGCCAGCAGTTACTCCGGTTTCTCGCCAGATACGCAGTATTTT	CASSYSGFSPDTQYF
TRBV6-6	TRBJ2-7	NA	NA	TGTGCCAGCAGTTACTCCGGGCTCTACGAGCAGTACTTC	CASSYSGLYEQYF
TRBV2	TRBJ1-6	NA	TRBD1	TGTGCCAGCAGTGAAGATCAGGGGGCCTTTTCACCCCTCCACTTT	CASSEDQGAFSPLHF
TRBV4-2	TRBJ1-3	NA	TRBD1	TGTGCCAGCAATTCCGGGACAGGGAGTGGAAACACCATATATTTT	CASNSGTGSGNTIYF
TRBV27	TRBJ1-5	NA	TRBD1	TGTGCCAGCAGGAACACAGGGGGCGTAGGCAATCAGCCCCAGCATTTT	CASRNTGGVGNQPQHF
TRBV4-1	TRBJ2-2	NA	TRBD2	TGCGCCAGCAGCCCTAGCGGGAGTGATGTCGGGGAGCTGTTTTTT	CASSPSGSDVGELFF
TRBV29-1	TRBJ2-2	NA	NA	TGCAGCGGGACAGATCCGAACACCGGGGAGCTGTTTTTT	CSGTDPNTGELFF
TRBV6-6	TRBJ2-7	NA	NA	TGTGCCAGCAGTTACGGGGTTACCTACGAGCAGTACTTC	CASSYGVTYEQYF
TRBV7-9	TRBJ2-1	NA	TRBD2	TGCGGCGTAAGCGGGAGGGCACAAGGGTGGTACAATGAGCAGTTCTTC	CGVSGRAQGWYNEQFF
TRBV7-8	TRBJ2-1	NA	NA	TGTGCCAGCAGCTTTGATACCTCCTACAATGAGCAGTTCTTC	CASSFDTSYNEQFF
TRBV7-9	TRBJ1-1	NA	TRBD1	TGTGCCTCCAGGGGGGGCTACGACACTGAAGCTTTCTTT	CASRGGYDTEAFF
TRBV13	TRBJ1-1	NA	NA	TGTGCCAGCAGCTTACAGGCTGGGACTGAAGCTTTCTTT	CASSLQAGTEAFF
TRBV28	TRBJ2-3	NA	NA	TGTGCCAGCAGTTTATTAGTGGCAGATACGCAGTATTTT	CASSLLVADTQYF
TRBV27	TRBJ2-6	NA	TRBD2	TGTGCCAGCACCGCGGGAGCGTCTGGGGCCAACGTCCTGACTTTC	CASTAGASGANVLTF
TRBV7-8	TRBJ2-3	NA	TRBD2	TGTGCCAGCAGCTTAAAGGTGGTAGCGGGAGCGGCAGATACGCAGTATTTT	CASSLKVVAGAADTQYF
TRBV9	TRBJ2-7	NA	NA	TGTGCCAGCAGCGTATCCTCTAGTAACTACGAGCAGTACTTC	CASSVSSSNYEQYF
TRBV28	TRBJ2-5	NA	NA	TGTGCCAGCAGTCCCTACGGTGGTAAGCTGCAAGAGACCCAGTACTTC	CASSPYGGKLQETQYF